This T cell receptor (beta chain) comes out of a study of neurological immune-mediated disorders. The sample holds many counts of this clonotype. Sequence at one end of the junction differs from germline and may be a read error. This CDR3 spans 15 amino acids. Germline lookup yields CDR1 SGHTA and CDR2 FQGNSA. cDNA synthesis was performed by 5'RACE with 10-nucleotide random UMIs. Each CDR3 protein gets one entry after TCRdb re-called the 5' RACE reads with MiXCR. The table lists around 33,000 distinct CDR3 sequences, roughly 23% of them singletons. Sequencing was carried out using CD4+ T cells from blood. The receptor's source is a middle-aged man with HTLV-1-associated myelopathy (HAM/TSP). The chain couples TRBV7-2 to TRBJ2-5; 9 positions match TRBD2. In DNA, the CDR3 is TGTGCCACTACTGGAGCCGCGGGAGGGCAAGAGGCCCAGTACTTC. Translating it yields CATTGAAGGQEAQYF.